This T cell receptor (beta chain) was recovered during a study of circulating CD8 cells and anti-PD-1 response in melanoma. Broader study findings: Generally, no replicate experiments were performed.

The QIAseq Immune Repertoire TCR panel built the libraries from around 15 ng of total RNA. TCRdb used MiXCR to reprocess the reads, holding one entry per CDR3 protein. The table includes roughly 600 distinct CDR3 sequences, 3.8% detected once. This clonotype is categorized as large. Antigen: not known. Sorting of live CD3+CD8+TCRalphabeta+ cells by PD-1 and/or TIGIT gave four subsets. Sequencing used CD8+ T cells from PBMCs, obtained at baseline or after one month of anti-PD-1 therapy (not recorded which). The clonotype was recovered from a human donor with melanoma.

The CDR3 nucleotides are TGTGCCAGCAGTTACTCCGCAGGACACCTCTACTTC. Protein product: CASSYSAGHLYF. The rearrangement uses TRBV6-2 or TRBV6-3 and TRBJ2-7; maybe TRBD1 (5 bases). The CDR3 runs to 12 residues. Germline loops: CDR1 MNHEY, CDR2 SVGEGT. Trimming removed 0 bases at V and 13 bases at J, with 13 bases between.